The rows below give T cell receptor beta chains drawn from one sample of a study of blood T cells in healthy people across ages. From the 5' RACE reads, TCRdb called clonotypes with MiXCR, one entry per CDR3 protein. Here the sample spans about 830,000 distinct CDR3 sequences, around two thirds being singletons. What was sequenced was blood. These receptors all stem from a man aged 30 to 45 in good health. Both conserved end residues are part of each CDR3. A D gene is named only where the DNA matches it firmly. Expanded clones get a size class; other rows say once, few or many, or leave the size out.

>-|TRBV20-1|-|TRBJ1-2
CSAGESGRGANYGYTF
TGCAGTGCTGGAGAGTCAGGACGGGGAGCTAACTATGGCTACACCTTC
>TRBD2|TRBV29-1|-|TRBJ2-5
CSVLGLAGFQETQYF
TGCAGCGTTCTCGGGCTAGCGGGATTCCAAGAGACCCAGTACTTC
>-|TRBV12-3/TRBV12-4|many|TRBJ2-1
CASSPGTFNEQFF
TGTGCCAGCAGCCCCGGGACCTTCAATGAGCAGTTCTTC
>TRBD2|TRBV28|-|TRBJ2-5
CASSAGLAVGETQYF
TGTGCCAGCAGTGCCGGACTAGCGGTAGGAGAGACCCAGTACTTC
>TRBD2|TRBV20-1|-|TRBJ2-3
CSATNPPGTSGGQDTQYF
TGCAGTGCGACCAACCCGCCCGGGACTAGCGGGGGGCAAGATACGCAGTATTTT
>-|TRBV4-2|-|TRBJ2-1
CASSQEVGTFSYNEQFF
TGTGCCAGCAGCCAAGAAGTAGGAACCTTCTCCTACAATGAGCAGTTCTTC
>-|TRBV14|many|TRBJ2-1
CASSPQGIEQFF
TGTGCCAGCAGCCCCCAGGGGATTGAGCAGTTCTTC
>-|TRBV29-1|few|TRBJ2-6
CSVEDSSFSGANVLTF
TGCAGCGTTGAGGACAGTTCATTCTCTGGGGCCAACGTCCTGACTTTC
>-|TRBV6-2/TRBV6-3|-|TRBJ2-7
CASSLKVDSPYEQYF
TGTGCCAGCAGCCTAAAGGTCGACAGCCCCTACGAGCAGTACTTC
>TRBD1|TRBV29-1|-|TRBJ1-2
CSVVGTVYGYTF
TGCAGCGTTGTAGGGACAGTCTATGGCTACACCTTC
>TRBD1|TRBV10-3|-|TRBJ2-7
CAISGSRGTGNTYEQYF
TGTGCCATCAGTGGTAGTCGGGGGACAGGGAATACCTACGAGCAGTACTTC
>-|TRBV29-1|once|TRBJ2-5
CSGRWQETQYF
TGCAGCGGGCGATGGCAAGAGACCCAGTACTTC
>-|TRBV3-1|-|TRBJ1-6
CASSQDPGQRRNSPLHF
TGTGCCAGCAGCCAAGATCCAGGACAAAGGCGAAATTCACCCCTCCACTTT
>TRBD2|TRBV29-1|-|TRBJ2-1
CSVAGGRSSYNEQFF
TGCAGCGTTGCAGGCGGGAGGAGCTCCTACAATGAGCAGTTCTTC
>TRBD1|TRBV24-1|few|TRBJ2-7
CATSDRRQGSYEQYF
TGTGCCACCAGTGATCGTCGACAGGGCTCCTACGAGCAGTACTTC
>-|TRBV29-1|few|TRBJ2-7
CSGGWGRSYEQYF
TGCAGCGGCGGTTGGGGCCGCTCCTACGAGCAGTACTTC
>TRBD1|TRBV6-2/TRBV6-3|-|TRBJ1-5
CASSYDREIQPQHF
TGTGCCAGCAGTTACGACAGGGAGATTCAGCCCCAGCATTTT
>-|TRBV6-2/TRBV6-3|-|TRBJ1-2
CASSSRDPYGYTF
TGTGCCAGCAGCTCCAGGGATCCCTATGGCTACACCTTC
>-|TRBV5-4|-|TRBJ2-3
CASSPSTTRFVTDTQYF
TGTGCCAGCAGTCCCTCTACTACCCGGTTTGTGACAGATACGCAGTATTTT
>-|TRBV12-3/TRBV12-4|-|TRBJ1-2
CASSPPRGGYTF
TGTGCCAGCAGTCCGCCTCGGGGAGGCTACACCTTC
>TRBD2|TRBV2|few|TRBJ2-3
CASSDLAGDTQYF
TGTGCCAGCAGTGATCTAGCGGGGGATACGCAGTATTTT
>-|TRBV29-1|few|TRBJ2-3
CSVTGGSTDTQYF
TGCAGCGTAACAGGCGGTAGCACAGATACGCAGTATTTT
>-|TRBV6-1|-|TRBJ2-5
CASSEVWEAGETQYF
TGTGCCAGCAGTGAAGTATGGGAGGCGGGGGAGACCCAGTACTTC
>-|TRBV7-2|-|TRBJ2-7
CASHRAGSYEQYF
TGTGCCAGCCACCGGGCGGGTTCCTACGAGCAGTACTTC
>-|TRBV20-1|few|TRBJ1-3
CSASRQDSGNTIYF
TGCAGTGCTTCCCGACAGGACTCTGGAAACACCATATATTTT
>-|TRBV6-2/TRBV6-3|-|TRBJ1-1
CASRREWRGNTEAFF
TGTGCCAGCAGGAGAGAATGGCGGGGCAACACTGAAGCTTTCTTT
>-|TRBV4-3|-|TRBJ2-3
CASSQRRTSTDTQYF
TGCGCCAGCAGCCAAAGGAGAACCAGCACAGATACGCAGTATTTT
>-|TRBV27|-|TRBJ1-2
CASSYRPINYGYTF
TGTGCCAGCAGTTACAGACCAATAAACTATGGCTACACCTTC
>TRBD1|TRBV4-3|once|TRBJ2-7
CASSPTTGWDYEQYF
TGCGCCAGCAGCCCAACGACAGGGTGGGACTACGAGCAGTACTTC
>-|TRBV4-3|-|TRBJ1-1
CASSQDFPGVGAFF
TGCGCCAGCAGCCAAGATTTCCCAGGGGTTGGAGCTTTCTTT
>TRBD2|TRBV20-1|-|TRBJ2-1
CSARGLADEQFF
TGCAGTGCTAGGGGACTAGCCGATGAGCAGTTCTTC
>TRBD1|TRBV5-1|-|TRBJ2-7
CASSPSTGTTYEQYF
TGCGCCAGCAGCCCGTCGACAGGGACAACCTACGAGCAGTACTTC
>-|TRBV7-9|-|TRBJ2-5
CASSLGSGLQETQYF
TGTGCCAGCAGCTTAGGTTCAGGGCTCCAAGAGACCCAGTACTTC
>TRBD1|TRBV27|-|TRBJ2-7
CASGKRGQGVYEQYF
TGTGCCAGCGGCAAGCGGGGACAGGGAGTTTACGAGCAGTACTTC
>-|TRBV27|-|TRBJ2-7
CASSLRGTPYEQYF
TGTGCCAGCAGTTTAAGGGGGACTCCCTACGAGCAGTACTTC
>-|TRBV10-3|-|TRBJ2-3
CATSPSMGGTQYF
TGTGCCACCAGTCCGTCGATGGGCGGGACGCAGTATTTT
>-|TRBV2|-|TRBJ2-6
CASVGVSLSGANVLTF
TGTGCCAGCGTGGGAGTATCCCTCTCTGGGGCCAACGTCCTGACTTTC
>-|TRBV10-3|-|TRBJ2-3
CAISPGSGADTQYF
TGTGCCATCAGTCCCGGGAGTGGGGCAGATACGCAGTATTTT
>TRBD2|TRBV6-5|-|TRBJ2-7
CASSYSTRTSGVYEQYF
TGTGCCAGCAGTTACTCGACGCGGACTAGCGGGGTCTACGAGCAGTACTTC
>-|TRBV10-3|-|TRBJ1-4
CATQGGQREKLFF
TGTGCCACCCAAGGAGGGCAGAGGGAAAAACTGTTTTTT
>TRBD1|TRBV15|few|TRBJ2-1
CATSGWGQSSYNEQFF
TGTGCCACCAGCGGCTGGGGACAGAGCTCCTACAATGAGCAGTTCTTC
>TRBD2|TRBV12-3/TRBV12-4|once|TRBJ2-2
CASHSGGALTGELFF
TGTGCCAGCCATAGCGGGGGGGCCCTCACCGGGGAGCTGTTTTTT
>-|TRBV20-1|-|TRBJ2-7
CSASPDGRDEQYF
TGCAGTGCTAGTCCGGATGGGCGCGACGAGCAGTACTTC
>TRBD1|TRBV28|-|TRBJ2-5
CASRDRPQETQYF
TGTGCCAGCCGGGACAGACCACAAGAGACCCAGTACTTC
>-|TRBV29-1|few|TRBJ2-7
CSVSRTSSYEQYF
TGCAGCGTTTCGAGGACAAGCTCCTACGAGCAGTACTTC
>-|TRBV15|-|TRBJ2-7
CATSSTDRPPYEQYF
TGTGCCACCAGCAGTACCGACAGGCCTCCCTACGAGCAGTACTTC
>TRBD2|TRBV4-1|-|TRBJ2-7
CASSQVAGDGEQYF
TGCGCCAGCAGCCAAGTAGCGGGAGACGGCGAGCAGTACTTC
>TRBD2|TRBV7-9|-|TRBJ2-5
CASSRTSGGATVGETQYF
TGTGCCAGCAGCCGGACTAGCGGGGGGGCCACCGTTGGAGAGACCCAGTACTTC
>-|TRBV5-1|-|TRBJ2-7
CASSAGLYKQYF
TGCGCCAGCAGCGCAGGGTTATACAAGCAGTACTTC
>TRBD1|TRBV29-1|-|TRBJ2-7
CGARRQGAREQYF
TGCGGCGCCCGACGACAGGGGGCTCGAGAGCAGTACTTC
>-|TRBV29-1|-|TRBJ1-5
CSVVDSPGEPQHF
TGCAGCGTTGTAGACAGCCCAGGGGAGCCCCAGCATTTT
>-|TRBV21-1|-|TRBJ2-4
CASSKKAPQNIQYF
TGTGCCAGCAGCAAAAAGGCCCCTCAAAACATTCAGTACTTC
>-|TRBV21-1|-|TRBJ2-5
CASSRFGQGQETQYF
TGTGCCAGCAGCAGATTTGGGCAGGGACAAGAGACCCAGTACTTC
>-|TRBV4-1|-|TRBJ2-7
CASSQDLRGAVYEQYF
TGCGCCAGCAGCCAAGATCTCAGGGGGGCTGTGTACGAGCAGTACTTC